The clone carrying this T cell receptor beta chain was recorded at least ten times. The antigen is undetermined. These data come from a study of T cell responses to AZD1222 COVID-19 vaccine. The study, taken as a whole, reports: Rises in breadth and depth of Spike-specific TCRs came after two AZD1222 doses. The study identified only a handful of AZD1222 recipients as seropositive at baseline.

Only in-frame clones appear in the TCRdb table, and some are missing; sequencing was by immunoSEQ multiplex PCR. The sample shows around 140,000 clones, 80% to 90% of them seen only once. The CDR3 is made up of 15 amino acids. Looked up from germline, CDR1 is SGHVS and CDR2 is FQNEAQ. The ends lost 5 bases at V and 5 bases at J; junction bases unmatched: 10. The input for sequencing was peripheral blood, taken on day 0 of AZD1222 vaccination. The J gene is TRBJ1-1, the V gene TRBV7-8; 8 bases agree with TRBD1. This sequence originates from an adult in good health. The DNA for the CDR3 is TGTGCCAGCAGCCTCTGGACAGGGAAGAAGACTGAAGCTTTCTTT. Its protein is CASSLWTGKKTEAFF.